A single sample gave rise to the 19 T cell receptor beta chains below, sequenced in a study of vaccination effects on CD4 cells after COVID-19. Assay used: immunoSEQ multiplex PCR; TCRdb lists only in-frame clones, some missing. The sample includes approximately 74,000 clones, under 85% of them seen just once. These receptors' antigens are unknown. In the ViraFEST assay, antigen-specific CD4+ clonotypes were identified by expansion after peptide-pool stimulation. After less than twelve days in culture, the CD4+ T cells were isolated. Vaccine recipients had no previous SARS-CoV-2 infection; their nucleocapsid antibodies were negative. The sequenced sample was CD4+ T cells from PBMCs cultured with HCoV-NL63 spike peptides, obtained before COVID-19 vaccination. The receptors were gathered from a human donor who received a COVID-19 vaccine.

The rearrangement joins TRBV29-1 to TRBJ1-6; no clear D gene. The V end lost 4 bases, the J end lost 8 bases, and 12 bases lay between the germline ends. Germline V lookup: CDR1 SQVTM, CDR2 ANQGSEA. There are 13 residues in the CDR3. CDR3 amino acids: CSVAGHRDSPLHF. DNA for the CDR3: TGCAGCGTTGCTGGGCATAGGGATTCACCCCTCCACTTT.

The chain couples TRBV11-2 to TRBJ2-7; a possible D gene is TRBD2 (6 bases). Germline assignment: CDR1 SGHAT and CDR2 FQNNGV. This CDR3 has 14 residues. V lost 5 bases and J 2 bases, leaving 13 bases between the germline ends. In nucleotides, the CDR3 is TGTGCCAGCAGCCCGGGGACTGTTACCTACGAGCAGTACGTC. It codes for CASSPGTVTYEQYV.

The chain's CDR3 is CAWSWSRGYYGYTF. The CDR3 DNA reads as TGTGCCTGGAGTTGGAGTAGGGGGTACTATGGCTACACCTTC. V and J are TRBV30 and TRBJ1-2, with TRBD1 as a possible D gene (6 bases). The germline V gene has CDR1 GTSNPN and CDR2 SVGIG (reference sequence). Trimming cost V 2 bases and J 3 bases, with 13 bases left between them. The CDR3 length is 14 residues.

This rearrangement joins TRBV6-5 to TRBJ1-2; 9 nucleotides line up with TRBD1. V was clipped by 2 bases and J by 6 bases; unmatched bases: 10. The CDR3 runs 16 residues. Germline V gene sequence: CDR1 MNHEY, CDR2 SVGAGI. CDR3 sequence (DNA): TGTGCCAGCAGTTACGCTAGCTGGGACAGGGAGGATGGCTACACCTTC. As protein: CASSYASWDREDGYTF.

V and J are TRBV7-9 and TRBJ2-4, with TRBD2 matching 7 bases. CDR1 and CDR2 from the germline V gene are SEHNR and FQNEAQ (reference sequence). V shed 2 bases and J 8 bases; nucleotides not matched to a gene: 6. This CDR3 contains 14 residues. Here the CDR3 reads CASSLSGGRDIQYF. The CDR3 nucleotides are TGTGCCAGCAGCTTATCTGGCGGGAGAGACATTCAGTACTTC. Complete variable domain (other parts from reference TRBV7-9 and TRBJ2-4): DTGVSQNPRHKITKRGQNVTFRCDPISEHNRLYWYRQTLGQGPEFLTYFQNEAQLEKSRLLSDRFSAERPKGSFSTLEIQRTEQGDSAMYLCASSLSGGRDIQYFGAGTRLSVL.

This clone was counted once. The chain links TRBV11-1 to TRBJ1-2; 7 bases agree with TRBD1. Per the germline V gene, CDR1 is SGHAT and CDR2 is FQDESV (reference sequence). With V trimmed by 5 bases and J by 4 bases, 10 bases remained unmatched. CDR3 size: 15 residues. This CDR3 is CASSAGTALTYGYTF. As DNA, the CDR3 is TGTGCCAGCAGCGCGGGGACAGCTCTAACCTATGGCTACACCTTC.

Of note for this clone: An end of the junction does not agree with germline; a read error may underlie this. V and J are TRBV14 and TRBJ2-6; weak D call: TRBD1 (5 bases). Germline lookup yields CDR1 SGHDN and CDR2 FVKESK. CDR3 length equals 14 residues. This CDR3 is CASKGVSEANVLTF. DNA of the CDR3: TGTGCCAGCAAAGGGGTCTCTGAGGCCAACGTCCTGACTTTC.

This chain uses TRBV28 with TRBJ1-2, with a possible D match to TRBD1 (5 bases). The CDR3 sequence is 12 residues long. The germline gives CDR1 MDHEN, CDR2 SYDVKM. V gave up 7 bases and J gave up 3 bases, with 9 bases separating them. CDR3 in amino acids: CASKEGHYGYTF. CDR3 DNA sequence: TGTGCCAGCAAGGAGGGACACTATGGCTACACCTTC.

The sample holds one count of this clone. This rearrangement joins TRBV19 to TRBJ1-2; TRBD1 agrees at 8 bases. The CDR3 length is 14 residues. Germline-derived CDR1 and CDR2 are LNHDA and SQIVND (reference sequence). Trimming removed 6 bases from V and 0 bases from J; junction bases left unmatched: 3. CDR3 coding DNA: TGTGCCAGTAGATCACAGGGGGCTAACTATGGCTACACCTTC. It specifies CASRSQGANYGYTF. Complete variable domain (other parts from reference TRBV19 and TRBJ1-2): DGGITQSPKYLFRKEGQNVTLSCEQNLNHDAMYWYRQDPGQGLRLIYYSQIVNDFQKGDIAEGYSVSREKKESFPLTVTSAQKNPTAFYLCASRSQGANYGYTFGSGTRLTVV.

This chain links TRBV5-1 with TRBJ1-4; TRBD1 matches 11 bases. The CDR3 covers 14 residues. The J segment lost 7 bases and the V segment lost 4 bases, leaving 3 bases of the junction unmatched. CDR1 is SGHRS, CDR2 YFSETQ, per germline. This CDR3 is CASSRTGGGEKLFF. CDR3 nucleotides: TGCGCCAGCAGCCGGACAGGGGGCGGTGAAAAACTGTTTTTT.

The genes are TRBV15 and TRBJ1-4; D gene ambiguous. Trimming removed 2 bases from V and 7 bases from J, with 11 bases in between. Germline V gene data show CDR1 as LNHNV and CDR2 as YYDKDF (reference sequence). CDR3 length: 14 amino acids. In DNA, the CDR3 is TGTGCCACCAGCAGATATGTTGCGGGTGAAAAACTGTTTTTT. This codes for CATSRYVAGEKLFF. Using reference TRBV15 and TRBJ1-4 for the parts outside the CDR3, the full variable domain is DAMVIQNPRYQVTQFGKPVTLSCSQTLNHNVMYWYQQKSSQAPKLLFHYYDKDFNNEADTPDNFQSRRPNTSFCFLDIRSPGLGDTAMYLCATSRYVAGEKLFFGSGTQLSVL.

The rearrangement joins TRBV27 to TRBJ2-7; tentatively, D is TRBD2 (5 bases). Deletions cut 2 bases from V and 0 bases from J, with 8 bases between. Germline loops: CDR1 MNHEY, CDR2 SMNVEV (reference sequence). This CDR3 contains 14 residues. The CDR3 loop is CASSLMGDSYEQYV. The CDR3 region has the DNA TGTGCCAGCAGTTTAATGGGAGACTCCTACGAGCAGTACGTC.

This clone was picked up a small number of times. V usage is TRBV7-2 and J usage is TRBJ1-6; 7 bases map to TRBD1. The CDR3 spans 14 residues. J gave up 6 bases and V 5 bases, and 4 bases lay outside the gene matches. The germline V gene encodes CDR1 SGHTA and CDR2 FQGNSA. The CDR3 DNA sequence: TGTGCCAGCAGCATTACAGGGGTTAATTCACCCCTCCACTTT. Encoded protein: CASSITGVNSPLHF.

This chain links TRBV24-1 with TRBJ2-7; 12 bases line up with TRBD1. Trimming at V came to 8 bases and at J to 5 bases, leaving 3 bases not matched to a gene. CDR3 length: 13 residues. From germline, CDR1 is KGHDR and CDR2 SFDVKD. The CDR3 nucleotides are TGTGCCACCACCGGGACAGGGGGCCACGAGCAGTACGTC. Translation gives CATTGTGGHEQYV.

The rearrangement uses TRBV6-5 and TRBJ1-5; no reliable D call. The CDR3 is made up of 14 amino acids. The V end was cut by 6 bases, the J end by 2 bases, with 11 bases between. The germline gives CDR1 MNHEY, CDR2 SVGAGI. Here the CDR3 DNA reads TGTGCCAGCAGCGGACTGATCGGCAATCAGCCCCAGCATTTT. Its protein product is CASSGLIGNQPQHF.

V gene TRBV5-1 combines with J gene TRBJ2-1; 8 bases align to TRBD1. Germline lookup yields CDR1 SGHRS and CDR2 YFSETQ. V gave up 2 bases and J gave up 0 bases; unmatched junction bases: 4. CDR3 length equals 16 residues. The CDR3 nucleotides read TGCGCCAGCAGCTTTTCCGGGACAGGCTCCTACAATGAGCAGTTCTTC. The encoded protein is CASSFSGTGSYNEQFF.

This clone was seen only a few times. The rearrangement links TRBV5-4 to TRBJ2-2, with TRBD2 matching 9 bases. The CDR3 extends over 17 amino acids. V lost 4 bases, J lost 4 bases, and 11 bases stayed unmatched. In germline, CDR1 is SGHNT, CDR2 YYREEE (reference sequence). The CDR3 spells CASSPTAGGPRTGELFF. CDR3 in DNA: TGTGCCAGCAGCCCCACCGCGGGGGGGCCTCGCACCGGGGAGCTGTTTTTT.

For the CDR3, the DNA is TGCGCCAGCAGCTTGGTATTAGGAGCTTTCTACTCTGGGGCCAACGTCCTGACTTTC. It encodes CASSLVLGAFYSGANVLTF. This chain connects TRBV5-1 to TRBJ2-6; D remains unclear. V was pared by 0 bases and J by 0 bases, with 16 bases between. The germline V gene has CDR1 SGHRS and CDR2 YFSETQ. The length of the CDR3 is 19 residues.

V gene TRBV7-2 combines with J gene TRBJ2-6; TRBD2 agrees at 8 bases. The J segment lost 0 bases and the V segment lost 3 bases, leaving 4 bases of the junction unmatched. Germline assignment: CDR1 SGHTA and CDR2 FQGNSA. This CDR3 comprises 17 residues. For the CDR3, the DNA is TGTGCCAGCAGCTTTCGGGGGGGACCCTCTGGGGCCAACGTCCTGACTTTC. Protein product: CASSFRGGPSGANVLTF.